Below, 27 T cell receptor beta chains from the same sample are listed, as sequenced in a study of blood T cell repertoires in COVID-19. Here immunoSEQ multiplex PCR was the method, and the copy in TCRdb shows in-frame clones only, minus some. The top ten hold roughly 0.72% of the sample, which has about 470,000 clones, approximately 90% seen once. Sequenced material: PBMCs or T cells enriched from blood (not recorded which). These receptors came from a woman younger than 35 who had recovered from COVID-19.

V gene TRBV27 combines with J gene TRBJ1-5; D possibly corresponds to TRBD1 (5 bases). The germline V gene has CDR1 MNHEY and CDR2 SMNVEV (reference sequence). The CDR3 has 15 amino acids. Trimming removed 0 bases from V and 7 bases from J, with 13 bases in between. CDR3 DNA: TGTGCCAGCAGTTTATCGGGGCGGCCCGGACAGCCCCAGCATTTT. Translating it yields CASSLSGRPGQPQHF.

The chain joins TRBV3-1 (or the pseudogene TRBV3-2) to TRBJ1-3; the match to TRBD1 covers 10 bases. Germline V lookup: CDR1 LGHDT, CDR2 YNNKEL (reference sequence). With V trimmed by 1 base and J by 4 bases, 7 bases remained unmatched. The CDR3 contains 17 residues. CDR3 sequence (DNA): TGTGCCAGCAGCCAAGGACAGGGGGCAATAGGAGGAAACACCATATATTTT. It is translated as CASSQGQGAIGGNTIYF.

This CDR3 reads CAWRSYSPLHF. The CDR3 DNA reads TGTGCCTGGAGGTCTTATTCACCCCTCCACTTT. This chain joins TRBV30 and TRBJ1-6; D call uncertain. The V gene lost 3 bases and the J gene lost 8 bases, with 5 bases spanning the gap. The CDR3 covers 11 residues. CDR1 GTSNPN and CDR2 SVGIG come from the germline V gene (reference sequence).

The chain combines TRBV10-2 with TRBJ2-4; D unresolved. This CDR3 has 13 residues. Germline CDR1 reads WSHSY; CDR2 reads SAAADI. V was pared by 4 bases and J by 5 bases, with 9 bases between. The CDR3 protein is CASSGLTENIQYF. The CDR3 DNA is TGCGCCAGCAGTGGCCTCACTGAAAACATTCAGTACTTC.

The chain joins TRBV19 to TRBJ2-7, with TRBD1 as a possible D gene (6 bases). Germline lookup yields CDR1 LNHDA and CDR2 SQIVND (reference sequence). The CDR3 extends over 15 amino acids. V lost 7 bases and J 2 bases, leaving 18 bases between the germline ends. CDR3 amino acids: CASNPTGFSAYEQYF. The CDR3 DNA reads TGTGCCAGTAATCCCACAGGGTTTAGCGCCTACGAGCAGTACTTC.

The genes are TRBV4-1 and TRBJ2-1, with D possibly TRBD2 on 7 matching bases. The CDR3 runs to 16 residues. Deletions cut 4 bases from V and 6 bases from J, with 19 bases between. The germline V gene has CDR1 MGHRA and CDR2 YSYEKL. CDR3 DNA: TGCGCCAGCAGCCTGGGGGGCCCGGGGAGGGGCAATGAGCAGTTCTTC. It codes for CASSLGGPGRGNEQFF.

V usage is TRBV23-1 and J usage is TRBJ2-4; no clear D gene. TRBV23-1 is known as an ORF, though its function is uncertain. There are 16 residues in the CDR3. V dropped 4 bases and J dropped 0 bases, with 13 bases sitting between them. The CDR3 here is CASSRTVPLAKNIQYF. The CDR3 DNA reads TGCGCCAGCAGTCGCACGGTACCCCTAGCCAAAAACATTCAGTACTTC.

The chain combines TRBV19 with TRBJ1-2, with D possibly being TRBD1 (5 bases). The germline V and J ends were trimmed by 3 bases and 0 bases, with 14 bases remaining between them. The CDR3 is made up of 16 amino acids. The germline gives CDR1 LNHDA, CDR2 SQIVND (reference sequence). The CDR3 loop reads CASSIPGGTPNYGYTF. CDR3 nucleotides: TGTGCCAGTAGTATCCCCGGGGGGACTCCTAACTATGGCTACACCTTC.

A few counts support this clone. This rearrangement joins TRBV12-3 or TRBV12-4 to TRBJ2-2; maybe TRBD1 (6 bases). The CDR3 totals 13 residues. Trimming shortened V by 5 bases and J by 7 bases, and 11 bases separated the two germline ends. The CDR3 nucleotides read TGTGCCAGCAGTCGCAGGGGTGGCGGGGAGCTGTTTTTT. It specifies CASSRRGGGELFF.

The V gene is TRBV5-5, the J gene TRBJ1-1; unclear D gene. Germline CDR1 and CDR2: SGHKS and YYEKEE (reference sequence). This CDR3 contains 14 residues. V lost 0 bases to trimming and J lost 0 bases, with 6 bases between them. CDR3: CASSLDRLNTEAFF. CDR3 nucleotide sequence: TGTGCCAGCAGCTTGGACCGGTTGAACACTGAAGCTTTCTTT. The entire variable domain, with the rest obtained from reference TRBV5-5 and TRBJ1-1, is as follows: DAGVTQSPTHLIKTRGQQVTLRCSPISGHKSVSWYQQVLGQGPQFIFQYYEKEERGRGNFPDRFSARQFPNYSSELNVNALLLGDSALYLCASSLDRLNTEAFFGQGTRLTVV.

J is TRBJ1-1 and V is TRBV27; TRBD1 aligns across 8 bases. CDR3 length: 12 residues. The V and J ends lost 8 bases and 10 bases, in that order; junction bases with no gene match: 9. CDR1 is MNHEY, CDR2 SMNVEV, per germline (reference sequence). CDR3 amino acids: CASGHQGAGAFF. As DNA, the CDR3 is TGTGCCAGCGGACATCAGGGGGCAGGAGCTTTCTTT.

In DNA form, the CDR3 reads TGTGCCAGCAGCCCGGGGTTGGGAGGATTGTACGAGCAGTACTTC. Translated, it gives CASSPGLGGLYEQYF. This chain links TRBV7-9 with TRBJ2-7, with D possibly matching TRBD2 (6 bases). The CDR3 totals 15 residues. Trimming pared 5 bases from V and 4 bases from J, leaving 18 bases between. Per germline, CDR1 SEHNR and CDR2 FQNEAQ (reference sequence).

This clone was seen only once. The V and J genes are TRBV5-4 and TRBJ1-1, with 10 bases that match TRBD1. The CDR3 is 14 residues long. Germline lookup yields CDR1 SGHNT and CDR2 YYREEE (reference sequence). The J segment lost 3 bases and the V segment lost 6 bases, leaving 5 bases of the junction unmatched. The CDR3: CASTRGQGDTEAFF. CDR3 nucleotides: TGTGCCAGCACCCGAGGACAGGGGGACACTGAAGCTTTCTTT.

The CDR3 here is CASRTGEAKLFF. The CDR3 DNA follows: TGTGCCAGCCGAACGGGGGAGGCAAAACTGTTTTTT. The chain has TRBV7-9 and TRBJ1-4; D might be TRBD1 (5 bases). V lost 8 bases to trimming and J lost 10 bases, with 14 bases between them. Germline V gives CDR1 SEHNR, CDR2 FQNEAQ (reference sequence). This CDR3 is built from 12 residues.

The rearrangement joins TRBV5-1 to TRBJ2-5, with TRBD2 identical over 12 bases. In germline, CDR1 is SGHRS, CDR2 YFSETQ. Trimming removed 5 bases from V and 5 bases from J; junction bases left unmatched: 7. This CDR3 has 15 amino acids. The chain's CDR3 is CASSSAGTSGETQYF. The CDR3 nucleotides are TGCGCCAGCAGTTCCGCCGGGACTAGCGGGGAGACCCAGTACTTC.

The rearrangement uses TRBV5-1 and TRBJ2-7; 8 nucleotides align to TRBD1. Germline assignment: CDR1 SGHRS and CDR2 YFSETQ. The V segment lost 5 bases and the J segment 3 bases; nucleotides outside the gene matches: 7. The CDR3 is 14 residues long. The CDR3 sequence is CASRTSTGGYEQYF. In nucleotides, the CDR3 is TGCGCCAGCAGAACATCTACAGGGGGCTACGAGCAGTACTTC.

V is TRBV15 and J is TRBJ2-7; 10 nucleotides match TRBD2. The V and J ends lost 0 bases and 4 bases, in that order; junction bases with no gene match: 12. Per germline, CDR1 LNHNV and CDR2 YYDKDF (reference sequence). The CDR3 has 18 amino acids. The CDR3 protein is CATSRDPGIAGGEYEQYF. CDR3 nucleotides: TGTGCCACCAGCAGAGATCCGGGTATAGCGGGGGGTGAATACGAGCAGTACTTC.

The V gene is TRBV5-1, the J gene TRBJ1-5, with 7 positions matching TRBD1. Unmatched junction bases numbered 8, after V lost 4 bases and J lost 4 bases. The CDR3 extends over 15 amino acids. Germline CDR1 and CDR2: SGHRS and YFSETQ. In DNA, the CDR3 is TGCGCCAGCAGCCCGGGGACAGCTACTAATCAGCCCCAGCATTTT. Translation gives CASSPGTATNQPQHF.

CDR3 loop: CASSWEDGNGYTF. The CDR3, as DNA: TGTGCCAGCAGCTGGGAGGACGGGAATGGCTACACCTTC. The chain links TRBV5-4 to TRBJ1-2; no firm D call. Trimming took 3 bases from V and 6 from J, leaving 12 bases between them. The CDR3 loop spans 13 amino acids. Germline loops: CDR1 SGHNT, CDR2 YYREEE (reference sequence).

The V and J genes are TRBV19 and TRBJ1-2; 8 nucleotides agree with TRBD1. The CDR3 is 14 amino acids. The germline CDR1 and CDR2 sequences are LNHDA and SQIVND (reference sequence). V shed 3 bases, J shed 7 bases, and the junction held 7 bases outside the gene matches. The CDR3 DNA reads as TGTGCCAGTAGTATCGCAGGGGGCAGGAGTGGCTACACCTTC. This translates into CASSIAGGRSGYTF.

This chain uses TRBV28 with TRBJ1-1; 7 bases are shared with TRBD1. V trimming: 6 bases; J trimming: 7 bases; junction bases outside the gene matches: 5. The CDR3 loop spans 12 amino acids. Germline lookup yields CDR1 MDHEN and CDR2 SYDVKM. CDR3 region: CASSSRQGEAFF. The CDR3 nucleotides are TGTGCCAGCAGCTCCCGACAGGGTGAAGCTTTCTTT.

The J gene is TRBJ1-2, the V gene TRBV12-3 or TRBV12-4; 8 bases fit TRBD1. The ends lost 8 bases at V and 8 bases at J; junction bases unmatched: 10. The CDR3 is 13 amino acids. CDR3 nucleotides: TGTGCCAGCGCCTTCGGACAGGGAAAAGGCTACACCTTC. It encodes CASAFGQGKGYTF.

The chain recombines TRBV2 with TRBJ2-7, with D perhaps matching TRBD1 (6 bases). V was clipped by 8 bases and J by 0 bases, with 14 bases between them. Per germline, CDR1 SNHLY and CDR2 FYNNEI. This CDR3 is 14 amino acids long. The CDR3 here is CASEEDSPSYEQYF. The CDR3 region has the DNA TGTGCCAGCGAGGAGGACAGCCCCTCCTACGAGCAGTACTTC.

CDR3 region: CASTRQRHGYTF. CDR3 nucleotides: TGTGCCAGCACCCGTCAGAGGCATGGCTACACCTTC. The V gene is TRBV5-6, the J gene TRBJ1-2; D gene unclear. Trimming left V 6 bases short and J 6 bases short, with 12 bases between. Germline V gene lookup returns CDR1 SGHDT and CDR2 YYEEEE. CDR3 size: 12 residues.

This chain joins TRBV2 and TRBJ1-5, with 7 bases fitting TRBD1. Looked up from germline, CDR1 is SNHLY and CDR2 is FYNNEI. The ends lost 7 bases at V and 0 bases at J; junction bases unmatched: 6. The CDR3 totals 15 residues. The CDR3: CASNDRVNSNQPQHF. The CDR3 nucleotides are TGTGCCAGCAACGACAGGGTAAATAGCAATCAGCCCCAGCATTTT.

This clone was observed a handful of times. The chain employs TRBV7-9 and TRBJ2-2, with D hard to call. The germline gives CDR1 SEHNR, CDR2 FQNEAQ (reference sequence). The CDR3 has 14 amino acids. Deletions cut 2 bases from V and 4 bases from J, with 8 bases between. The CDR3 bases are TGTGCCAGCAGCTTAAGGTGGGCCACCGGGGAGCTGTTTTTT. It codes for CASSLRWATGELFF.

The chain links TRBV24-1 to TRBJ2-2; D unclear. The CDR3 is 12 amino acids. In germline, CDR1 is KGHDR, CDR2 SFDVKD. The V and J ends lost 7 bases and 3 bases respectively, with 5 bases between them. CDR3 sequence reads: CATRSDTGELFF. The CDR3 DNA reads as TGTGCCACCAGGAGTGACACCGGGGAGCTGTTTTTT.